This entry is about one T cell receptor beta chain. The CDR3 is 14 amino acids. V was clipped by 1 base and J by 4 bases; unmatched bases: 0. Germline CDR1 LNHDA, CDR2 SQIVND (reference sequence). Excluded were patients having autoimmune disease history or systemic immunosuppression. The repertoire was sequenced with immunoSEQ multiplex PCR; TCRdb's copy has only in-frame clones and lacks some. The repertoire includes about 88,000 clones, 85% to 90% of them detected once, and around 1.5% sits in the top ten. This entry comes from a study of OX40 agonist ivuxolimab in advanced cancers. Study summary: Given to patients was ivuxolimab, an agonistic anti-OX40 (CD134) antibody. Of the participants, roughly 40% had some prior anti-PD-1, anti-PD-L1 or anti-CTLA-4 therapy, which was allowed.

Specimen: CD4+ or CD8+ T cells sorted from blood, collected in a trial of the OX40 agonist ivuxolimab. This chain connects TRBV19 to TRBJ1-1; 10 bases map to TRBD1. The clonotype was recovered from an adult with an advanced solid tumor such as melanoma, head and neck, liver or kidney cancer. CDR3 nucleotides: TGTGCCAGTAGTATAGGGGACAGGGGCACTGAAGCTTTCTTT. The encoded protein is CASSIGDRGTEAFF.